These 4 T cell receptor beta chains came from one sample sequenced in a study of Tregs in tolerant kidney transplant recipients. The table came from immunoSEQ multiplex PCR; TCRdb's copy has only in-frame clones and leaves some out. The sample lists some 60,000 clones, over 70% occurring once. The specimen was CD4+ T cells from blood. All receptors derive from a human donor in good health.

The CDR3 region is CASGLAGGALADTQYF. CDR3 DNA: TGTGCTAGTGGTTTGGCCGGGGGGGCCTTGGCAGATACGCAGTATTTT. This chain connects TRBV12-5 to TRBJ2-3, with 8 bases fitting TRBD2. The CDR3 is 16 residues long. Per germline, CDR1 LGHNT and CDR2 FRNRAP. Trimming cost V 1 base and J 4 bases; bases outside gene matches: 7. Full variable domain (remainder filled in from reference TRBV12-5 and TRBJ2-3): DARVTQTPRHKVTEMGQEVTMRCQPILGHNTVFWYRQTMMQGLELLAYFRNRAPLDDSGMPKDRFSAEMPDATLATLKIQPSEPRDSAVYFCASGLAGGALADTQYFGPGTRLTVL.

This chain links TRBV4-1 with TRBJ2-3; 7 bases match TRBD2. The CDR3 is 16 amino acids. Looked up from germline, CDR1 is MGHRA and CDR2 is YSYEKL. Trimming took 6 bases from V and 2 from J; bases not matched to a gene: 11. The chain's CDR3 is CASSSISGVLTDTQYF. The CDR3 bases are TGCGCCAGCAGTTCTATCAGCGGGGTCCTCACAGATACGCAGTATTTT.

V and J are TRBV7-2 and TRBJ2-6; D not certain. The CDR3 is 14 residues long. V lost 2 bases, J lost 8 bases, and 10 bases lay in between. Germline CDR1 and CDR2: SGHTA and FQGNSA. CDR3 coding DNA: TGTGCCAGCAGCTTATCACCAAGCCCCAACGTCCTGACTTTC. Translating it yields CASSLSPSPNVLTF.

This clone was observed a single time. The rearrangement uses TRBV4-2 and TRBJ2-7, with D perhaps TRBD1 (5 bases). Trimming shortened V by 4 bases and J by 6 bases, and 13 bases separated the two germline ends. The CDR3 spans 13 residues. CDR1 and CDR2 from the germline V gene are LGHNA and YNFKEQ. The CDR3 region is CASSRWGPGEQYF. The CDR3 bases are TGTGCCAGCAGCCGGTGGGGCCCCGGCGAGCAGTACTTC.